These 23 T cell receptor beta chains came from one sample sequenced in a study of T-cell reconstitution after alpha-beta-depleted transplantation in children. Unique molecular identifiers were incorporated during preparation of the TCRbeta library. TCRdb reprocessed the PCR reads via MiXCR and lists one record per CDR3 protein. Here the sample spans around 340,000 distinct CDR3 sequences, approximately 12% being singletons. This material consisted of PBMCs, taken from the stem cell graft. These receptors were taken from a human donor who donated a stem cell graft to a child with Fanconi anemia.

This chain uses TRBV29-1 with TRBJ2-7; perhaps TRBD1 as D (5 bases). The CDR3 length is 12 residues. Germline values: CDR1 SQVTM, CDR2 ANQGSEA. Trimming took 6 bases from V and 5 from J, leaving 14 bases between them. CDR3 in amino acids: CSVDSFGDEQYF. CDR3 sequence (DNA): TGCAGCGTCGACAGTTTTGGTGACGAGCAGTACTTC.

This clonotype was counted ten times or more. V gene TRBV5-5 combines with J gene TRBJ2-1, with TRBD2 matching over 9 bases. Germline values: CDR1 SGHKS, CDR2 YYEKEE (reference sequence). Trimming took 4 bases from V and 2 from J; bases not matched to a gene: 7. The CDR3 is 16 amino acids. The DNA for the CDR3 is TGTGCCAGCAGCCGTAGCGGGGGCCTCACCTACAATGAGCAGTTCTTC. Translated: CASSRSGGLTYNEQFF.

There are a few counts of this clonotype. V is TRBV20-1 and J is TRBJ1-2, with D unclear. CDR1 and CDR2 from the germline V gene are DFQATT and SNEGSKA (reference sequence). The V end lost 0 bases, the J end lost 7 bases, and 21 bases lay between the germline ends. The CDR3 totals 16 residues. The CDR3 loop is CSARDLRTSQVRGYTF. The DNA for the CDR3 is TGCAGTGCTAGAGACCTTCGGACGTCGCAGGTCCGTGGCTACACCTTC.

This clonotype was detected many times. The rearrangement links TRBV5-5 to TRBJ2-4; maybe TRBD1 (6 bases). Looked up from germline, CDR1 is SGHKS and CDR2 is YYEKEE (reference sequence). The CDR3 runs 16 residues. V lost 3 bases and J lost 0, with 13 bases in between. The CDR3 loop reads CASSSQGDVAKNIQYF. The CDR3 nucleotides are TGTGCCAGCAGCTCACAGGGAGACGTAGCCAAAAACATTCAGTACTTC.

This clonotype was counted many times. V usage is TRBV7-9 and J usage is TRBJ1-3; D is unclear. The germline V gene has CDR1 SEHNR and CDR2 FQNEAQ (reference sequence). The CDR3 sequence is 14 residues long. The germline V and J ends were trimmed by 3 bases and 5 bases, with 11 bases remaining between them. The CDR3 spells CASSFGQLRNTIYF. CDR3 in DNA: TGTGCCAGCAGCTTCGGGCAGCTACGAAACACCATATATTTT.

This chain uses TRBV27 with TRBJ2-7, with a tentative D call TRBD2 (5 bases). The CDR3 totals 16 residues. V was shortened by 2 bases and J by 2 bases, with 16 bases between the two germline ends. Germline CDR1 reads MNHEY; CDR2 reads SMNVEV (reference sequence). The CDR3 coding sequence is TGTGCCAGCAGTTTAGAGGGCAGGCCTTCCCCCTACGAGCAGTACTTC. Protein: CASSLEGRPSPYEQYF.

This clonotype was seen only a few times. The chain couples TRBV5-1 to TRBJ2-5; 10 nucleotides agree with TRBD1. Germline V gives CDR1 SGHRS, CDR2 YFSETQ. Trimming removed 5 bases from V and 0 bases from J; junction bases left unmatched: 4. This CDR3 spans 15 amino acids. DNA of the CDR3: TGCGCCAGCAGGGCGACAGGGGGCAACCAAGAGACCCAGTACTTC. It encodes CASRATGGNQETQYF.

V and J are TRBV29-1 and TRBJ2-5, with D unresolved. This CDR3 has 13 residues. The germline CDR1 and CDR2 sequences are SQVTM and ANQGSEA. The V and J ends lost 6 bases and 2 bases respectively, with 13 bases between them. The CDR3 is CSVPSGSQETQYF. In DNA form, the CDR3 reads TGCAGCGTCCCCTCTGGGTCACAAGAGACCCAGTACTTC. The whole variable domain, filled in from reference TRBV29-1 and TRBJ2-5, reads SAVISQKPSRDICQRGTSLTIQCQVDSQVTMMFWYRQQPGQSLTLIATANQGSEATYESGFVIDKFPISRPNLTFSTLTVSNMSPEDSSIYLCSVPSGSQETQYFGPGTRLLVL.

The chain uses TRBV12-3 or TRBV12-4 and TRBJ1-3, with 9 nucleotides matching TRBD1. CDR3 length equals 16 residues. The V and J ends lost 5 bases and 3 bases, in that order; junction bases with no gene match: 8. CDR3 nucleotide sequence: TGTGCCAGCAGTCCACGGACAGGGGCGCGTGGAAACACCATATATTTT. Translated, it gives CASSPRTGARGNTIYF.

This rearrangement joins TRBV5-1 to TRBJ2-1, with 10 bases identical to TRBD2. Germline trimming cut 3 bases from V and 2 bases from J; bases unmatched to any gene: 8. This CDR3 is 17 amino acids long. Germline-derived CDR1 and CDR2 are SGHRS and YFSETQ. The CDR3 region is CASSSGVAGGAYNEQFF. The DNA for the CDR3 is TGCGCCAGCAGCTCCGGTGTAGCGGGGGGAGCCTACAATGAGCAGTTCTTC.

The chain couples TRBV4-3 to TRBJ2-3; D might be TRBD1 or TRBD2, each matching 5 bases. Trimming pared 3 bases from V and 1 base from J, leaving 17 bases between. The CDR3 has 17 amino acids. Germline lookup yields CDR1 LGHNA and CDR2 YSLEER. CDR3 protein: CASSQGSGQVGTDTQYF. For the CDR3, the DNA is TGCGCCAGCAGCCAGGGGTCGGGGCAGGTCGGCACAGATACGCAGTATTTT.

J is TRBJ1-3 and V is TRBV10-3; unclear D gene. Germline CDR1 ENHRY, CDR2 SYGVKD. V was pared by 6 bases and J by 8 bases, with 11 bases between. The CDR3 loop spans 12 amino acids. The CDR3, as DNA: TGTGCCATCAGAGACCGTAGCGACACCATATATTTT. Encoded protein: CAIRDRSDTIYF.

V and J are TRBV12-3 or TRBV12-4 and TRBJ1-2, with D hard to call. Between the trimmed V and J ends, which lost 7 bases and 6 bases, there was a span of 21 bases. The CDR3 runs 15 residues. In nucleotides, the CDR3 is TGTGCCAGCACTAATCTTGGGTGGGTACAAGATGGCTACACCTTC. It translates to CASTNLGWVQDGYTF.

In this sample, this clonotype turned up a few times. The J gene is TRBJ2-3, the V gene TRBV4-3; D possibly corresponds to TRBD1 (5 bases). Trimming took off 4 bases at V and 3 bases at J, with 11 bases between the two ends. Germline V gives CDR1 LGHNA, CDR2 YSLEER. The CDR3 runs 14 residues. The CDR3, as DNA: TGCGCCAGCAGCCGCACCCAGGGTACAGATACGCAGTATTTT. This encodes CASSRTQGTDTQYF.

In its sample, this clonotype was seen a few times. For the CDR3, the DNA is TGTGCCAGCAGCAAGGGGACTCAGGAGCAGTTCTTC. This translates into CASSKGTQEQFF. The chain uses TRBV7-8 and TRBJ2-1, with a weak D call TRBD2 (6 bases). Trimming pared 5 bases from V and 10 bases from J, leaving 12 bases between. The CDR3 sequence is 12 residues long. Germline V gene data show CDR1 as SGHVS and CDR2 as FQNEAQ.

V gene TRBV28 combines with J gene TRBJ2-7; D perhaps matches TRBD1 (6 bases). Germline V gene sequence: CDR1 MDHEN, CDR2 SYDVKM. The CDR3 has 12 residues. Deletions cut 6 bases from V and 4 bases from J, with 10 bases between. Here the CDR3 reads CASSRTEYEQYF. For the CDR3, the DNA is TGTGCCAGCAGCAGGACAGAATACGAGCAGTACTTC.

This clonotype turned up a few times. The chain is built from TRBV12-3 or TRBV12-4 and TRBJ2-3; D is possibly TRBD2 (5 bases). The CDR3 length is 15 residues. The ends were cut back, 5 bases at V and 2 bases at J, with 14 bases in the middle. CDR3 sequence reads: CASSQIAGHTDTQYF. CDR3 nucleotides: TGTGCCAGCAGTCAGATCGCGGGCCACACAGATACGCAGTATTTT.

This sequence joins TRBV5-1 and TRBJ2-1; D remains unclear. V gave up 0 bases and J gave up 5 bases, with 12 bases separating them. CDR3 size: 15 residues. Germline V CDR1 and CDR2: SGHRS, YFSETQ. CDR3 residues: CASSLGPQGDNEQFF. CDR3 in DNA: TGCGCCAGCAGCTTGGGACCACAAGGAGACAATGAGCAGTTCTTC.

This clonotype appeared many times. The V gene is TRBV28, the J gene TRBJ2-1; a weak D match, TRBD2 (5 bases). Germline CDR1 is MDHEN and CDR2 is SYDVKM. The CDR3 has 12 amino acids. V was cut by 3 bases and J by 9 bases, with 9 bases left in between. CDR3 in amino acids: CASSFWGVEQFF. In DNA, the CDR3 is TGTGCCAGCAGTTTTTGGGGAGTTGAGCAGTTCTTC. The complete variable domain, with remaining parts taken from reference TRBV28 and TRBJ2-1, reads DVKVTQSSRYLVKRTGEKVFLECVQDMDHENMFWYRQDPGLGLRLIYFSYDVKMKEKGDIPEGYSVSREKKERFSLILESASTNQTSMYLCASSFWGVEQFFGPGTRLTVL.

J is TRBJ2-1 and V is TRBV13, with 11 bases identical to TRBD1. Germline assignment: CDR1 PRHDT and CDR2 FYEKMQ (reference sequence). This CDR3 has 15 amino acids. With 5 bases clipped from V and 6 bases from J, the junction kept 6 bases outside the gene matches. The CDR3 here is CASSASGTGGNEQFF. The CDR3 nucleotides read TGTGCCAGCAGCGCCTCCGGGACAGGGGGCAATGAGCAGTTCTTC.

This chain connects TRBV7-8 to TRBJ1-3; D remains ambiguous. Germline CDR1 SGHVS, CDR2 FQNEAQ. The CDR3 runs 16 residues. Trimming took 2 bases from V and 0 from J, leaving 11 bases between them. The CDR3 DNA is TGTGCCAGCAGCTTATTGGGGTTGAGCTCTGGAAACACCATATATTTT. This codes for CASSLLGLSSGNTIYF.

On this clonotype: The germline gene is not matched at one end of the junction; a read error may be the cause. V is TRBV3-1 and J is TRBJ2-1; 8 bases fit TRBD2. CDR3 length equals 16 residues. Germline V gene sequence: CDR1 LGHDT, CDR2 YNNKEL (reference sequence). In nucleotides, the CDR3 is TGTGCCTGCAGCTACGATTCAGCGGGGGCATACAATGAGCAGTTCTTC. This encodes CACSYDSAGAYNEQFF.

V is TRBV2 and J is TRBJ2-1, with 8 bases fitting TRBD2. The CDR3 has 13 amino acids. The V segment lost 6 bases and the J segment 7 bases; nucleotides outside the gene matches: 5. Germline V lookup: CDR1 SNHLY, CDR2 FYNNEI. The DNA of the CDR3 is TGTGCCAGCAGCCCCGGGACTAGGAATGAGCAGTTCTTC. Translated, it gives CASSPGTRNEQFF.